These T cell receptor beta chains were read from a single sample in a study of control samples from healthy donors and cancer patients. The table came from immunoSEQ multiplex PCR; TCRdb's copy has only in-frame clones and leaves some out. Of 100,000 to 120,000 clones in the sample, around nine tenths were seen once. Sequencing used PBMCs. Source of these receptors: a woman aged 55-69 years with lung cancer. CDR3s include the opening cysteine and the closing phenylalanine or tryptophan. The order of the fields is J gene, V gene, clone size, D gene, CDR3 DNA, CDR3 protein. D genes are given only for firm matches. Clone size, where shown, is once, few, many, or a class for clones that have expanded.

j_gene: TRBJ1-2
v_gene: TRBV19
abundance: -
d_gene: TRBD1
CDR3nt: TGTGCCATTTCTACGACAGGGGGCATTGGCTACACCTTC
CDR3aa: CAISTTGGIGYTF

j_gene: TRBJ1-4
v_gene: TRBV7-9
abundance: -
d_gene: -
CDR3nt: TGTGCCAGCAGCTTAGCACAGGGCTTTGAAGAAAAACTGTTTTTT
CDR3aa: CASSLAQGFEEKLFF

j_gene: TRBJ2-5
v_gene: TRBV5-6
abundance: -
d_gene: -
CDR3nt: TGTGCCAGCAACCTGGGAGGGGGGTTGTCTAAGCTAGAGACCCAGTACTTC
CDR3aa: CASNLGGGLSKLETQYF

j_gene: TRBJ2-1
v_gene: TRBV9
abundance: -
d_gene: TRBD2
CDR3nt: TGTGCCAGCAGCGCGCCGACTAGCGGCAATGAGCAGTTCTTC
CDR3aa: CASSAPTSGNEQFF

j_gene: TRBJ2-2
v_gene: TRBV3-1/TRBV3-2
abundance: -
d_gene: -
CDR3nt: TGTGCCAGCAGCCAAATAGGGGACGCCGGGGAGCTGTTTTTT
CDR3aa: CASSQIGDAGELFF

j_gene: TRBJ2-5
v_gene: TRBV15
abundance: -
d_gene: -
CDR3nt: TGTGCCACCAGCAGAGATCCGCAGGCACAAGAGACCCAGTACTTC
CDR3aa: CATSRDPQAQETQYF

j_gene: TRBJ1-2
v_gene: TRBV4-1
abundance: -
d_gene: -
CDR3nt: TGCGCCAGCAGCCAAGAGGCGGGCCCCAACTATGGCTACACCTTC
CDR3aa: CASSQEAGPNYGYTF

j_gene: TRBJ1-1
v_gene: TRBV11-3
abundance: -
d_gene: -
CDR3nt: TGTGCCAGCAGTACAGGGTTTGGCACTGAAGCTTTCTTT
CDR3aa: CASSTGFGTEAFF

j_gene: TRBJ2-5
v_gene: TRBV7-6
abundance: -
d_gene: TRBD2
CDR3nt: TGTGCCAGCAGCATATACCCGACTAGCGGGAGTGCTGAGACCCAGTACTTC
CDR3aa: CASSIYPTSGSAETQYF

j_gene: TRBJ2-5
v_gene: TRBV7-7
abundance: -
d_gene: -
CDR3nt: TGTGCTAGCAGCTTGGGGCGGGGCAGGGAGGAGACCCAGTACTTC
CDR3aa: CASSLGRGREETQYF

j_gene: TRBJ2-7
v_gene: TRBV6-5
abundance: -
d_gene: -
CDR3nt: TGTGCCAGCAGTTCCAACCCATTCGACGGTCGCGAGCAGTACTTC
CDR3aa: CASSSNPFDGREQYF

j_gene: TRBJ1-5
v_gene: TRBV21-1
abundance: -
d_gene: -
CDR3nt: TGTGCCAGCAGCCCCCATACAAGGGGACAGGGCAATCAGCCCCAGCATTTT
CDR3aa: CASSPHTRGQGNQPQHF

j_gene: TRBJ1-2
v_gene: TRBV18
abundance: -
d_gene: -
CDR3nt: TGTGCCAGCTCACCAGACTATGGCTACACCTTC
CDR3aa: CASSPDYGYTF

j_gene: TRBJ2-1
v_gene: TRBV11-2
abundance: -
d_gene: -
CDR3nt: TGTGCCAGCACCCCCGATTGGCGGGATAGGATAAATGAGCAGTTCTTC
CDR3aa: CASTPDWRDRINEQFF

j_gene: TRBJ1-1
v_gene: TRBV6-6
abundance: -
d_gene: -
CDR3nt: TGTGCCAGCAGTTACCAGGAGGGAAACACTGAAGCTTTCTTT
CDR3aa: CASSYQEGNTEAFF

j_gene: TRBJ2-6
v_gene: TRBV13
abundance: -
d_gene: -
CDR3nt: TGTGCCAGCAGCCGCAGGGGGGAGAGCTCTGGGGCCAACGTCCTGACTTTC
CDR3aa: CASSRRGESSGANVLTF

j_gene: TRBJ2-7
v_gene: TRBV3-1/TRBV3-2
abundance: -
d_gene: -
CDR3nt: TGTGCCAGCAGCCCTACATGTTACTCCTACGAGCAGTACTTC
CDR3aa: CASSPTCYSYEQYF

j_gene: TRBJ2-2
v_gene: TRBV7-2
abundance: once
d_gene: -
CDR3nt: TGTGCCAGCAGCACCATGTACGGCGCCCGGGAGCTGTTTTTT
CDR3aa: CASSTMYGARELFF

j_gene: TRBJ1-2
v_gene: TRBV5-1
abundance: -
d_gene: TRBD1
CDR3nt: TGCGCCAGCAGCTCAGGACAGGGGGCGCAAGGTGGCTACACCTTC
CDR3aa: CASSSGQGAQGGYTF

j_gene: TRBJ1-5
v_gene: TRBV5-8
abundance: -
d_gene: -
CDR3nt: TGTGCCAGCAGCTTAAGGGAGACCCAGCCCCAGCATTTT
CDR3aa: CASSLRETQPQHF

j_gene: TRBJ1-4
v_gene: TRBV6-5
abundance: -
d_gene: TRBD1
CDR3nt: TGTGCCAGCAGTTACTCGAGGACAGGGAGGAATGAAAAACTGTTTTTT
CDR3aa: CASSYSRTGRNEKLFF

j_gene: TRBJ1-1
v_gene: TRBV18
abundance: -
d_gene: TRBD1
CDR3nt: TGTGCCAGCTCACCAGTAGGGAGGGGGCCTGAAGCTTTCTTT
CDR3aa: CASSPVGRGPEAFF

j_gene: TRBJ2-2
v_gene: TRBV7-6
abundance: once
d_gene: TRBD2
CDR3nt: TGTGCCAGCAGCTCCCGGCTAGCGGAGAACACCGGGGAGCTGTTTTTT
CDR3aa: CASSSRLAENTGELFF

j_gene: TRBJ1-1
v_gene: TRBV4-1
abundance: -
d_gene: -
CDR3nt: TGCGCCAGCGGAGGTCTTATGAACACTGAAGCTTTCTTT
CDR3aa: CASGGLMNTEAFF

j_gene: TRBJ2-3
v_gene: TRBV5-5
abundance: -
d_gene: -
CDR3nt: TGTGCCAGCAGCTCATCGGGGGCTGGGGCAGATACGCAGTATTTT
CDR3aa: CASSSSGAGADTQYF

j_gene: TRBJ1-1
v_gene: TRBV5-3
abundance: -
d_gene: -
CDR3nt: TGTGCCAGAAGCTTGATGCGATCACCCGCTTTCTTT
CDR3aa: CARSLMRSPAFF

j_gene: TRBJ1-2
v_gene: TRBV5-4
abundance: -
d_gene: TRBD1
CDR3nt: TGTGCCAGCAGCTCAGGTGGACAGGGGGCATATGGCTACACCTTC
CDR3aa: CASSSGGQGAYGYTF

j_gene: TRBJ1-4
v_gene: TRBV4-3
abundance: -
d_gene: -
CDR3nt: TGCGCCAGCAGCCAAGAGGGCGAAAAACTGTTTTTT
CDR3aa: CASSQEGEKLFF

j_gene: TRBJ1-2
v_gene: TRBV7-9
abundance: -
d_gene: -
CDR3nt: TGTGCCAGCAGCTTAGTTCAGGGACCCTCGGTTGGCTACACCTTC
CDR3aa: CASSLVQGPSVGYTF

j_gene: TRBJ2-7
v_gene: TRBV18
abundance: -
d_gene: TRBD2
CDR3nt: TGTGCCAGCTCACCAGGACTAGCGGTTGAGAAGCAGTACTTC
CDR3aa: CASSPGLAVEKQYF

j_gene: TRBJ2-7
v_gene: TRBV30
abundance: -
d_gene: TRBD1
CDR3nt: TGTGCCTGGAGAATTGGACAGGGGGACGGGCAGTACTTC
CDR3aa: CAWRIGQGDGQYF

j_gene: TRBJ2-2
v_gene: TRBV19
abundance: -
d_gene: TRBD1
CDR3nt: TGTGCCAGTAGCTCAGAGACAGGGGCCTCGAACACCGGGGAGCTGTTTTTT
CDR3aa: CASSSETGASNTGELFF